This T cell receptor beta chain derives from a study of T-cell reconstitution after alpha-beta-depleted transplantation in children. It was with unique molecular identifiers that the TCRbeta library was prepared. TCRdb passed the PCR reads through MiXCR, listing each CDR3 protein once. This sample has about 610,000 distinct CDR3 sequences; about 10% occur once, and the top ten carry approximately 4.1%. In its sample, this clonotype was seen a few times. Sample: PBMCs from the stem cell graft donor, taken from the stem cell graft. The source of this sequence is a human donor who donated a stem cell graft to a child with acute myeloid leukemia.

Here the CDR3 DNA reads TGCAGTGCTAATGAGGGGGTGGTTCGGTACGAGCAGTACTTC. Amino acids: CSANEGVVRYEQYF. The rearrangement links TRBV20-1 to TRBJ2-7; D is possibly TRBD1 (6 bases). The CDR3 length is 14 residues. Germline CDR1 DFQATT, CDR2 SNEGSKA (reference sequence). V was shortened by 4 bases and J by 4 bases, with 17 bases between the two germline ends.